Listed here are 23 T cell receptor beta chains from one sample, sequenced in a study of T cell responses to AZD1222 COVID-19 vaccine (dated by TCRdb to the early 2020s). The time point label, as the study defines it: baseline before first vaccination. The library was made by the immunoSEQ multiplex PCR assay. TCRdb holds this immuneACCESS table with in-frame rearrangements only. Some clones are missing; in checked studies, unresolved V genes explain under half, and the rest has no known cause. Within this sample are approximately 110,000 clones, with approximately 84% of them counted one time only. The top ten constitute about 10% of the sample. This material consisted of peripheral blood, taken on day 0 of AZD1222 vaccination. Source of these receptors: an adult in good health.

The chain is built from TRBV5-5 and TRBJ1-1; D uncertain. The CDR3 runs 15 residues. Germline V lookup: CDR1 SGHKS, CDR2 YYEKEE (reference sequence). Trimming pared 0 bases from V and 5 bases from J, leaving 14 bases between. As DNA, the CDR3 is TGTGCCAGCAGCTTGGAGTTGAGTAGGAGGACTGAAGCTTTCTTT. This gives the protein CASSLELSRRTEAFF. The full variable domain, in which reference TRBV5-5 and TRBJ1-1 provide the parts outside the CDR3, is DAGVTQSPTHLIKTRGQQVTLRCSPISGHKSVSWYQQVLGQGPQFIFQYYEKEERGRGNFPDRFSARQFPNYSSELNVNALLLGDSALYLCASSLELSRRTEAFFGQGTRLTVV.

The CDR3 DNA reads as TGTGCCACCAGTCAAGGGTTTGAGGCTGGCTACACCTTC. Residues: CATSQGFEAGYTF. The chain combines TRBV24-1 with TRBJ1-2; D unclear. The V gene's germline CDR1 is KGHDR and CDR2 SFDVKD. CDR3 length: 13 amino acids. Trimming shortened V by 6 bases and J by 7 bases, and 14 bases separated the two germline ends.

This clone was seen just once. CDR3 sequence (DNA): TGTGCCAGCAGTCCCCTTGGACGGTATCGCAATCAGCCCCAGCATTTT. Translated, it gives CASSPLGRYRNQPQHF. The chain recombines TRBV27 with TRBJ1-5, with D hard to call. The V end was cut by 5 bases, the J end by 2 bases, with 16 bases between. CDR3 length equals 16 residues. Germline CDR1 MNHEY, CDR2 SMNVEV (reference sequence).

The CDR3 protein is CAWSTGGNQPQHF. Here the CDR3 DNA reads TGTGCCTGGAGTACAGGGGGCAATCAGCCCCAGCATTTT. This rearrangement joins TRBV30 to TRBJ1-5; 7 nucleotides agree with TRBD1. This CDR3 spans 13 amino acids. J lost 2 bases, V lost 2 bases, and 0 bases had no gene match. Per the germline V gene, CDR1 is GTSNPN and CDR2 is SVGIG (reference sequence).

The gene calls are TRBV2 and TRBJ2-1, with unresolved D. The V gene's germline CDR1 is SNHLY and CDR2 FYNNEI. This CDR3 region has 16 residues. V lost 3 bases, J lost 0 bases, and 12 bases lay in between. The CDR3 protein is CASSDPRLSSYNEQFF. CDR3 DNA sequence: TGTGCCAGCAGTGACCCGCGCCTTAGCTCCTACAATGAGCAGTTCTTC.

The chain has TRBV7-3 and TRBJ2-3; 9 nucleotides line up with TRBD2. The CDR3 is made up of 16 amino acids. V gave up 1 base and J gave up 3 bases; unmatched junction bases: 5. Per the germline V gene, CDR1 is SGHTA and CDR2 is FQGTGA. The DNA of the CDR3 is TGTGCCAGCAGCTTAAAAGCGGGGGGCACTACAGATACGCAGTATTTT. Its translation: CASSLKAGGTTDTQYF.

J is TRBJ2-7 and V is TRBV4-2; D possibly matches TRBD1 or TRBD2 (5 bases each). Germline assignment: CDR1 LGHNA and CDR2 YNFKEQ. The CDR3 runs 12 residues. Between the trimmed V and J ends, which lost 3 bases and 6 bases, there was a span of 9 bases. CDR3 sequence (DNA): TGTGCCAGCAGCCAGCCGGGACGCGAGCAGTACTTC. It encodes CASSQPGREQYF.

The chain couples TRBV5-4 to TRBJ1-1, with D perhaps TRBD1 (5 bases). The CDR3 spans 14 residues. Germline CDR1 is SGHNT and CDR2 is YYREEE (reference sequence). V was trimmed by 4 bases and J by 3 bases, leaving 13 bases between them. The CDR3 DNA reads as TGTGCCAGCAGCCCCCGGCAGGGAGACACTGAAGCTTTCTTT. Its protein is CASSPRQGDTEAFF.

This clone was seen a handful of times. The chain combines TRBV28 with TRBJ1-1; no firm D call. V lost 7 bases, J lost 9 bases, and 15 bases lay in between. There are 12 residues in the CDR3. Germline lookup yields CDR1 MDHEN and CDR2 SYDVKM. For the CDR3, the DNA is TGTGCCAGCACCCTCGAGGACGGCAAAGCTTTCTTT. Amino acid sequence: CASTLEDGKAFF. Filled out from reference TRBV28 and TRBJ1-1, the complete variable domain reads DVKVTQSSRYLVKRTGEKVFLECVQDMDHENMFWYRQDPGLGLRLIYFSYDVKMKEKGDIPEGYSVSREKKERFSLILESASTNQTSMYLCASTLEDGKAFFGQGTRLTVV.

The chain is built from TRBV4-2 and TRBJ2-3, with 10 bases identical to TRBD2. The CDR3 has 17 amino acids. Germline CDR1 reads LGHNA; CDR2 reads YNFKEQ. J was trimmed by 4 bases and V by 4 bases; bases with no gene match: 11. In DNA, the CDR3 is TGTGCCAGCAGCCCCACGATAGGAGCGGGGGGGGCAGATACGCAGTATTTT. As protein: CASSPTIGAGGADTQYF.

The rearrangement links TRBV29-1 to TRBJ2-3, with TRBD1 as a possible D gene (6 bases). V shed 5 bases and J shed 2 bases, with 14 bases lying between them. The CDR3 is 14 amino acids. Germline-derived CDR1 and CDR2 are SQVTM and ANQGSEA. CDR3 DNA sequence: TGCAGCGTTCGGGACACGGGGATCACAGATACGCAGTATTTT. Residues: CSVRDTGITDTQYF.

This clone was recorded only once. The chain has TRBV4-2 and TRBJ2-1, with 9 nucleotides matching TRBD2. The CDR3 is made up of 20 amino acids. Germline values: CDR1 LGHNA, CDR2 YNFKEQ. The V and J ends lost 0 bases and 5 bases, in that order; junction bases with no gene match: 17. CDR3 nucleotides: TGTGCCAGCAGCCAAGATCGCGAAGGGGCGGGAGGGAAATGGGACAATGAGCAGTTCTTC. This gives the protein CASSQDREGAGGKWDNEQFF.

This clone was recorded once. V and J are TRBV5-4 and TRBJ2-7, with 7 bases identical to TRBD2. Unmatched junction bases numbered 7, after V lost 0 bases and J lost 4 bases. Germline CDR1 is SGHNT and CDR2 is YYREEE (reference sequence). The CDR3 is 15 residues long. CDR3 region: CASSLVSGILYEQYF. DNA of the CDR3: TGTGCCAGCAGCTTGGTCAGCGGGATCTTGTACGAGCAGTACTTC.

The V and J genes are TRBV7-9 and TRBJ2-3; D gene unclear. The CDR3 contains 14 residues. The germline gives CDR1 SEHNR, CDR2 FQNEAQ (reference sequence). Trimming took 3 bases from V and 5 from J, leaving 12 bases between them. DNA for the CDR3: TGTGCCAGCAGCTTGCTCGAAGTAGGAGATACGCAGTATTTT. Translation gives CASSLLEVGDTQYF.

The J gene is TRBJ2-7, the V gene TRBV11-2, with D hard to call. The germline V gene has CDR1 SGHAT and CDR2 FQNNGV. CDR3 size: 16 residues. The V and J ends lost 4 bases and 2 bases respectively, with 18 bases between them. DNA for the CDR3: TGTGCCAGCAGCTCCCCCCGAAGACCCCACCCCTACGAGCAGTACTTC. This translates into CASSSPRRPHPYEQYF.

V gene TRBV18 combines with J gene TRBJ2-3; 7 bases are shared with TRBD1. Germline V gene lookup returns CDR1 KGHSH and CDR2 LQKENI. This CDR3 spans 15 amino acids. With V trimmed by 1 base and J by 4 bases, 5 bases remained unmatched. The CDR3 loop reads CASSPQGASADTQYF. The CDR3 bases are TGTGCCAGCTCACCACAGGGGGCGAGCGCAGATACGCAGTATTTT.

A single count supports this clone. This chain joins TRBV9 and TRBJ2-1; no clear D gene. The CDR3 runs 13 residues. The V and J ends lost 0 bases and 5 bases respectively, with 6 bases between them. Germline CDR1 is SGDLS and CDR2 is YYNGEE. This CDR3 is CASSVGYHNEQFF. The CDR3 coding sequence is TGTGCCAGCAGCGTAGGCTATCACAATGAGCAGTTCTTC.

The genes are TRBV2 and TRBJ2-7; D uncertain. In germline, CDR1 is SNHLY, CDR2 FYNNEI. This CDR3 has 16 amino acids. V dropped 5 bases and J dropped 1 base, with 18 bases sitting between them. In DNA form, the CDR3 reads TGTGCCAGCAGTACCCCGGACGGTGGCCTATCCTACGAGCAGTACTTC. It specifies CASSTPDGGLSYEQYF.

J is TRBJ2-7 and V is TRBV9; no clear D gene. This CDR3 spans 14 amino acids. V lost 3 bases and J 2 bases, leaving 12 bases between the germline ends. Germline assignment: CDR1 SGDLS and CDR2 YYNGEE. The CDR3, as DNA: TGTGCCAGCAGCGCCGCCCCCCCAGCCTACGAGCAGTACTTC. Translated: CASSAAPPAYEQYF.

This clone was picked up one time. CDR3 in amino acids: CASSQRAGPTPDTQYF. The DNA of the CDR3 is TGTGCCAGCAGCCAAAGAGCGGGTCCTACCCCAGATACGCAGTATTTT. The chain employs TRBV4-2 and TRBJ2-3; possible D gene TRBD2, 6 bases. V shed 2 bases and J shed 4 bases, with 16 bases lying between them. Germline V gene sequence: CDR1 LGHNA, CDR2 YNFKEQ. The CDR3 is 16 residues long.

The genes are TRBV7-2 and TRBJ2-7; 14 bases are a match to TRBD2. V dropped 5 bases and J dropped 9; count of bases not matched to a gene: 12. The CDR3 runs to 16 residues. Germline-derived CDR1 and CDR2 are SGHTA and FQGNSA. Here the CDR3 DNA reads TGTGCCAGCAGCCCCCGACTAGCGGGGGGGGCCGGCGTGCAGTACTTC. It is translated as CASSPRLAGGAGVQYF.

The chain combines TRBV10-1 with TRBJ1-6, with 9 bases aligning to TRBD1. Germline V gene sequence: CDR1 WNHNN, CDR2 SYGVQD (reference sequence). J was trimmed by 7 bases and V by 6 bases; bases with no gene match: 4. The CDR3 has 14 residues. The CDR3 DNA reads TGCGCCAGCAGGGGGACAGGGCGGAATTCACCCCTCCACTTT. Protein product: CASRGTGRNSPLHF.

This chain connects TRBV5-1 to TRBJ2-2, with a weak D call TRBD2 (6 bases). Germline values: CDR1 SGHRS, CDR2 YFSETQ. Trimming pared 4 bases from V and 4 bases from J, leaving 17 bases between. The CDR3 sequence is 16 residues long. The CDR3 DNA reads as TGCGCCAGCAGCCTCCGGGGGAGCGGAGGCACCGGGGAGCTGTTTTTT. Protein sequence: CASSLRGSGGTGELFF.